A selection of T cell receptor beta chains follows, all from one sample in a study of T cell responses to AZD1222 COVID-19 vaccine. Produced via immunoSEQ multiplex PCR; TCRdb's table is partial and in-frame only. In the table there are 150,000 to 200,000 clones, 85% to 95% of which are singletons. The source was peripheral blood, collected on day 0 of AZD1222 vaccination. These receptors were obtained from an adult in good health. Both conserved end residues are part of each CDR3. D genes are given only for firm matches. Expanded clones get a size class; other rows say once, few or many, or leave the size out.

d_gene: TRBD2
j_gene: TRBJ2-7
abundance: NA
v_gene: TRBV28
CDR3aa: CASSGSWGRASEQYF
CDR3nt: TGTGCCAGCAGTGGTAGCTGGGGGAGGGCGTCCGAGCAGTACTTC

d_gene: NA
j_gene: TRBJ1-1
abundance: NA
v_gene: TRBV4-3
CDR3aa: CASSHGGNTEAFF
CDR3nt: TGCGCCAGCAGCCATGGGGGTAACACTGAAGCTTTCTTT

d_gene: NA
j_gene: TRBJ1-2
abundance: NA
v_gene: TRBV18
CDR3aa: CASSPELISGGYTF
CDR3nt: TGTGCCAGCTCACCGGAGCTTATAAGCGGTGGCTACACCTTC

d_gene: NA
j_gene: TRBJ1-6
abundance: NA
v_gene: TRBV6-1
CDR3aa: CASSEGFRSPLHF
CDR3nt: TGTGCCAGCAGTGAAGGTTTCAGGTCACCCCTCCACTTT

d_gene: NA
j_gene: TRBJ2-1
abundance: NA
v_gene: TRBV27
CDR3aa: CASGKDWPWFF
CDR3nt: TGTGCCAGCGGGAAGGACTGGCCGTGGTTCTTC

d_gene: NA
j_gene: TRBJ2-5
abundance: NA
v_gene: TRBV7-2
CDR3aa: CASSSFRGKETQYF
CDR3nt: TGTGCCAGCAGCAGTTTTCGGGGGAAAGAGACCCAGTACTTC

d_gene: NA
j_gene: TRBJ2-7
abundance: NA
v_gene: TRBV27
CDR3aa: CASSLALSDHEQYF
CDR3nt: TGTGCCAGCAGCCTCGCTCTTAGCGACCACGAGCAGTACTTC

d_gene: TRBD2
j_gene: TRBJ2-1
abundance: NA
v_gene: TRBV3-1/TRBV3-2
CDR3aa: CASSQDSGWDEQFF
CDR3nt: TGTGCCAGCAGCCAAGATAGCGGGTGGGATGAGCAGTTCTTC

d_gene: NA
j_gene: TRBJ2-3
abundance: once
v_gene: TRBV7-3
CDR3aa: CASSLGQGTDTQYF
CDR3nt: TGTGCCAGCAGCTTAGGGCAGGGAACAGATACGCAGTATTTT

d_gene: NA
j_gene: TRBJ2-7
abundance: few
v_gene: TRBV5-1
CDR3aa: CASSTGRTYEQYF
CDR3nt: TGCGCCAGCAGCACGGGACGCACCTACGAGCAGTACTTC

d_gene: NA
j_gene: TRBJ2-1
abundance: NA
v_gene: TRBV19
CDR3aa: CASSMSGGPNNEQFF
CDR3nt: TGTGCCAGTAGTATGTCCGGAGGCCCCAACAATGAGCAGTTCTTC

d_gene: TRBD1
j_gene: TRBJ1-2
abundance: NA
v_gene: TRBV7-9
CDR3aa: CASSFQGGNYGYTF
CDR3nt: TGTGCCAGCAGCTTCCAGGGGGGGAACTATGGCTACACCTTC

d_gene: NA
j_gene: TRBJ1-2
abundance: NA
v_gene: TRBV6-1
CDR3aa: CASSERSRLVRGYGYTF
CDR3nt: TGTGCCAGCAGTGAAAGATCGAGGCTGGTTCGGGGCTATGGCTACACCTTC

d_gene: NA
j_gene: TRBJ1-3
abundance: NA
v_gene: TRBV24-1
CDR3aa: CVELWDTIYF
CDR3nt: TGTGTTGAACTCTGGGACACCATATATTTT

d_gene: NA
j_gene: TRBJ1-3
abundance: NA
v_gene: TRBV5-8
CDR3aa: CASSPLTDTIYF
CDR3nt: TGTGCCAGCAGCCCCTTGACGGACACCATATATTTT

d_gene: NA
j_gene: TRBJ1-1
abundance: NA
v_gene: TRBV12-3/TRBV12-4
CDR3aa: CASSFGSNTEAFF
CDR3nt: TGTGCCAGCAGTTTTGGTTCGAACACTGAAGCTTTCTTT